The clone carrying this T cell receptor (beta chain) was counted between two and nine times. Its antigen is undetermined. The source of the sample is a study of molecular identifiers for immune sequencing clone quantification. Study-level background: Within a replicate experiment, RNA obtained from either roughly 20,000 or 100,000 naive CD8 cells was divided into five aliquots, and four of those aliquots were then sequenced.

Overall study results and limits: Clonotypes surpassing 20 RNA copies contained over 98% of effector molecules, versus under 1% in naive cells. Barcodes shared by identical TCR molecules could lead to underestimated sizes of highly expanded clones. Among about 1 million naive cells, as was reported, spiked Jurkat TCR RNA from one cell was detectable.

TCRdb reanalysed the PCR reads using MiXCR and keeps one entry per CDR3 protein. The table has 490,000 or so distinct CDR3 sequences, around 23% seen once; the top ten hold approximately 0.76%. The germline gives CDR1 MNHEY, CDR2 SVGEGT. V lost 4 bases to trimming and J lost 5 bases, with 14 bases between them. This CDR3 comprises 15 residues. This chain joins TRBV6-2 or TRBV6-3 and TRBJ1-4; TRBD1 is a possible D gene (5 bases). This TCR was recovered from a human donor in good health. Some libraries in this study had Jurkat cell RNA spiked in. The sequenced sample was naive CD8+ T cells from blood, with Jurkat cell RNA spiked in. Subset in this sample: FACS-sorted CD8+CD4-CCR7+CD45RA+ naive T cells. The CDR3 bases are TGTGCCAGCAGTTCAGGACCGACAGAAAATGAAAAACTGTTTTTT. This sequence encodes CASSSGPTENEKLFF.